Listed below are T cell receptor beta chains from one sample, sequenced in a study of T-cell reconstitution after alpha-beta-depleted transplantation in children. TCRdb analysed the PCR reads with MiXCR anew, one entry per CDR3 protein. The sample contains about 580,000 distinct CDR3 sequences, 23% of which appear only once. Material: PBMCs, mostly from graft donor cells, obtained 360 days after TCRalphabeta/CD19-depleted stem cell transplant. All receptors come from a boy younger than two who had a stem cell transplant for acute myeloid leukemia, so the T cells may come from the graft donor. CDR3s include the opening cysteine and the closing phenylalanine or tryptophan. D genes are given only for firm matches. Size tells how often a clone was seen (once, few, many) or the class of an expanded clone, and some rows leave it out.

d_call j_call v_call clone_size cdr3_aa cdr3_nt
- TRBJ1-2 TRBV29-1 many CSDMDADGYTF TGCAGCGATATGGACGCGGATGGCTACACCTTC
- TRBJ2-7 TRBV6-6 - CASSYGWEQYF TGTGCCAGCAGTTACGGGTGGGAGCAGTACTTC
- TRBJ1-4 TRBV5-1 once CASSLVSGSVDNEKLFF TGCGCCAGCAGCTTGGTCTCGGGGAGTGTGGATAATGAAAAACTGTTTTTT
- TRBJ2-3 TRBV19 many CASSFRSRTADTQYF TGTGCCAGTAGTTTCCGGAGCCGAACGGCGGATACGCAGTATTTT
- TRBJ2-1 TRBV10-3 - CAISEWVTSNEQFF TGTGCCATCAGTGAGTGGGTGACGAGCAATGAGCAGTTCTTC
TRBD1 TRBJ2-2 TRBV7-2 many CASSPRGTDTGELFF TGTGCCAGCAGCCCCAGGGGGACGGACACCGGGGAGCTGTTTTTT
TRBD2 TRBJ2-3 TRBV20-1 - CSVPLAGFTDTQYF TGCAGTGTCCCACTAGCGGGCTTCACAGATACGCAGTATTTT
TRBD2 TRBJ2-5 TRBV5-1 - CASSGTGTSDWVTQYF TGCGCCAGCAGCGGAACCGGGACTAGCGATTGGGTGACCCAGTACTTC
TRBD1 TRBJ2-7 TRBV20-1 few CSALIPRTGSYEQYF TGCAGTGCGCTGATACCCAGGACAGGTTCCTACGAGCAGTACTTC
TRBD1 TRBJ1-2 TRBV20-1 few CSARNRQGGYTF TGCAGTGCTAGAAACCGACAGGGGGGATACACCTTC
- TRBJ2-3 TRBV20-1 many CSARDLSRGTDTQYF TGCAGTGCTAGAGATCTGTCTAGGGGCACAGATACGCAGTATTTT
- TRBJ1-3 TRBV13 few CASSFYGNTIYF TGTGCCAGCAGCTTCTATGGAAACACCATATATTTT
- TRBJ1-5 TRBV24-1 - CATSGLGDGNNQPQHF TGTGCCACCAGTGGCTTAGGGGACGGGAACAATCAGCCCCAGCATTTT
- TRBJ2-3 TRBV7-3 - CASSSGASTDTQYF TGTGCCAGCAGCTCAGGGGCTAGCACAGATACGCAGTATTTT
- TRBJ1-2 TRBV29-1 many CSAQAANYGYTF TGCAGCGCCCAGGCCGCTAATTATGGCTACACCTTC
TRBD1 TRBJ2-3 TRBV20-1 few CSASSDRERGTDTQYF TGCAGTGCTTCTTCTGACAGGGAAAGGGGCACAGATACGCAGTATTTT
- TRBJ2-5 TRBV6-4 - CASSEEQQETQYF TGTGCCAGCAGTGAAGAACAGCAAGAGACCCAGTACTTC
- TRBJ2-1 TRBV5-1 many CASSDIGAGYNEQFF TGCGCCAGCAGCGATATAGGGGCGGGATACAATGAGCAGTTCTTC
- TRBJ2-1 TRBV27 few CASSLNLRGSSYNEQFF TGTGCCAGCAGTCTTAACCTACGGGGGAGCTCCTACAATGAGCAGTTCTTC
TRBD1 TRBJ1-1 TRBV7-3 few CASSLRLGQKSSNTEAFF TGTGCCAGCAGCTTAAGGTTGGGACAGAAGAGTTCAAACACTGAAGCTTTCTTT
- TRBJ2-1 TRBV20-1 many CSAREDTYKYNEQFF TGCAGTGCTAGAGAGGACACCTACAAATACAATGAGCAGTTCTTC
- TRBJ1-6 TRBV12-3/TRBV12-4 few CASSFRISSPLHF TGTGCCAGCAGTTTCCGGATTAGTTCACCCCTCCACTTT
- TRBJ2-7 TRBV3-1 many CASSQARPHEQYF TGTGCCAGCAGCCAAGCTCGTCCCCACGAGCAGTACTTC
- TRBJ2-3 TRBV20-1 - CSARVQSDTQYF TGCAGTGCTAGAGTTCAGTCAGATACGCAGTATTTT
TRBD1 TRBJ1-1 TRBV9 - CASSALGDRALTEAFF TGTGCCAGCAGCGCCCTCGGGGACAGGGCGCTAACTGAAGCTTTCTTT
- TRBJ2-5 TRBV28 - CASSDPRNGGQETQYF TGTGCCAGCAGTGATCCTAGAAACGGGGGACAAGAGACCCAGTACTTC
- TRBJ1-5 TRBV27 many CASRVRENQPQHF TGTGCCAGCAGAGTACGGGAGAATCAGCCCCAGCATTTT
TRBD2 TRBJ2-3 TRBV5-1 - CASSIGTSGGTKDTQYF TGCGCCAGCAGCATCGGGACTAGCGGGGGGACCAAAGATACGCAGTATTTT
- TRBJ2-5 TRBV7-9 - CASSTTRALEETQYF TGTGCCAGCAGCACCACACGGGCACTTGAAGAGACCCAGTACTTC
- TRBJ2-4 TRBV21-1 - CASTQRGREVIQYF TGTGCCAGCACCCAAAGGGGGAGGGAGGTCATTCAGTACTTC
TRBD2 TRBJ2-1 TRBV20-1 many CSARPLAGGQWEQFF TGCAGTGCTAGGCCACTAGCGGGGGGGCAATGGGAGCAGTTCTTC
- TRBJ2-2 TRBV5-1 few CASSLGRFGLITGELFF TGCGCCAGCAGCTTGGGTCGCTTCGGACTAATCACCGGGGAGCTGTTTTTT
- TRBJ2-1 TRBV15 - CATSRVRQRSYNEQFF TGTGCCACCAGCAGAGTTAGGCAGAGGAGCTACAATGAGCAGTTCTTC
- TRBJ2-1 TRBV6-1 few CASSASSYNEQFF TGTGCCAGCAGTGCAAGCTCCTACAATGAGCAGTTCTTC
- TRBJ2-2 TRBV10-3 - CAIREGTGELFF TGTGCCATCAGGGAAGGGACCGGGGAGCTGTTTTTT
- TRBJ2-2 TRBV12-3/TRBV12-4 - CATQPHRTGELFF TGTGCCACCCAGCCCCACCGCACCGGGGAGCTGTTTTTT
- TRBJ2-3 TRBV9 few CASSVGVSTDTQYF TGTGCCAGCAGCGTAGGCGTTAGCACAGATACGCAGTATTTT
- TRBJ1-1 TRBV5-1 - CASSLVQGGAEAFF TGCGCCAGCAGCTTGGTACAGGGAGGCGCTGAAGCTTTCTTT
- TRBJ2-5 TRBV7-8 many CASSPRDTGALTQYF TGTGCCAGCAGCCCTAGAGACACGGGAGCCCTGACCCAGTACTTC
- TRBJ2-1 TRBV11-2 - CASRRTGSEQFF TGTGCCAGCAGGCGCACAGGCTCTGAGCAGTTCTTC
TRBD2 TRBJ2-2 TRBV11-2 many CASSFGGLSGELFF TGTGCCAGCAGCTTCGGGGGGTTGTCCGGGGAGCTGTTTTTT